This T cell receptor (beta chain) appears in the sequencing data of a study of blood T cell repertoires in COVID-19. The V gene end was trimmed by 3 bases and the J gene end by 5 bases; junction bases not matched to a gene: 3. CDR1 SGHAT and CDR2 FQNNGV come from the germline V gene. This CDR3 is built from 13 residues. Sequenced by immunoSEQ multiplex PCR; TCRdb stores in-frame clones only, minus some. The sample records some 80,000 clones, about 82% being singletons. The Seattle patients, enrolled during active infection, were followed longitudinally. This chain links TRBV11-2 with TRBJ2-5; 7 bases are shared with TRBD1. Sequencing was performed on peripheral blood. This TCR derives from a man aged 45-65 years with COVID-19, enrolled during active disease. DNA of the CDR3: TGTGCCAGCAGCTTTACAGGGGAGGAGACCCAGTACTTC. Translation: CASSFTGEETQYF.